The entry that follows covers one T cell receptor beta chain sequence. The antigen it binds to is not known. Qualities for individual bases were not recorded, and no much larger clone is one base off. In total, 500 to 700 healthy bone marrow donors made up the cohort. At the time of sampling, every cohort member was nominally healthy, though immune exposures that went unrecorded were likely present. The donor was CMV seronegative and belonged to the group of 352 seronegative cohort members. A peripheral blood sample was provided by each donor, and peripheral blood mononuclear cells were used for TCR beta sequencing. Genomic DNA was extracted from the blood cell samples with the Qiagen DNeasy Blood Extraction Kit. Library preparation used the immunoSEQ multiplex PCR assay. For the multiplex PCR, a mixture combining 60 forward primers for TCR Vbeta segments and 13 reverse primers for TCR Jbeta segments was used. The CDR3 region of rearranged TCR beta genes was amplified from genomic DNA by a multiplex PCR assay. The amplified TCR beta libraries were sequenced on the Illumina HiSeq System as 87-base-pair reads. The paper's processing steps were these. A later analysis counted some 80 million unique TCR beta chains across the 650 to 800 repertoires, and roughly 11 million of these chains were shared by at least two donors. Raw reads were error-corrected and collapsed into unique sequences with a nearest-neighbor algorithm that merged closely related sequences to remove PCR and sequencing errors. V, D and J gene segments were assigned by aligning CDR3 sequences to IMGT reference sequences. For a sequence to be retained, at least a six-nucleotide match to both a V gene segment and a J gene segment was required. A rearrangement counted as productive if the CDR3 had no stop codons and remained in frame with V and J, and every other rearrangement counted as non-productive. CDR3 was defined according to IMGT convention as the region running from the second conserved V-encoded cysteine to the conserved J-encoded phenylalanine. Sequences without an unambiguous match to a single V gene segment were excluded from the earlier analysis of several hundred of the donors. An earlier analysis of 587 of the donors called V segments functional above 56.7% productive rearrangements and segregating when the between-donor standard deviation exceeded 5%. A statistical classification framework was built for diagnosing cytomegalovirus status from the catalog of TCR beta chain sequences. In a later analysis, TCR nucleotide sequences were compared against IMGT/GENE-DB human TR gene sequences so that V and J genes could be assigned. Using the TCRdist pipeline, a later analysis assigned CDR3 sequences along with most-parsimonious VDJ recombination scenarios. In a later analysis, each TCR beta chain was defined by its CDR3 amino acid sequence together with its V-gene family, and reads lacking a unique V-gene family were excluded. As a way to deal with suspected cross-contamination and a sequencing artifact, a later analysis dropped approximately 590 nucleotide sequences that were highly shared and had low generation probability. A later analysis calculated a clonal expansion index for each public chain from normalized within-repertoire ranks of inferred template counts. In a later analysis, generation probabilities were computed with a VDJ recombination model fitted to out-of-frame rearrangements, and the resulting probabilities were checked against IGoR. In a later analysis, TCR-TCR, TCR-HLA and TCR-CMV co-occurrence was scored with hypergeometric tests, and a repertoire-size bias correction was applied to TCR pairs. To estimate false discovery rates, a later analysis permuted the HLA or CMV assignments 20 times. A later analysis grouped co-occurring TCRs with DBSCAN, adding TCRdist sequence similarity when clustering within HLA-allele-positive subsets. Repertoires with fewer than 30,000 or more than 120,000 public chains were left out of co-occurrence clustering, as were five repertoires with anomalous nucleotide sharing. The source is immuneACCESS, and TCRdb retained only in-frame sequences with V and J called. Part of the clones is not carried over; for the studies checked, unresolved V genes explain less than half of this, and the remainder is unexplained. V, J and clone size reflect that table, while D and trimming were determined from the DNA. For this sample there are approximately 150,000 clones; 55% to 85% appear just once. The top ten constitute 2.1% of the sample.

This sample is drawn from a study of cytomegalovirus exposure and HLA in healthy donors (dated by TCRdb to about 2017). Study-wide context: According to an earlier analysis of around 600 of the donors, about 190 million T cells yielded 100 million or so unique TCR beta sequences and more than 250 Gb of sequence data. The study combined high-throughput TCR immunosequencing, statistical association of individual TCRs with disease status, and machine learning to predict cytomegalovirus infection status. The aim of the study was to test whether cataloging public T cell receptors could identify signatures of past pathogen exposure. All discovery cohort repertoires had been generated using a single sequencing platform. The later analysis used no new phenotypic data to find candidate immune exposures, relying instead on TCR beta sequences and their occurrence across donors. To decide whether each TCR beta V gene segment behaved as functional or pseudogenic, an earlier analysis of 587 of the donors relied on high-throughput TCR beta sequencing. Roughly 300 gigabases of sequencing data and about 92 million unique TCR sequences made up an early release that covered approximately 650 HLA-typed donors. Typing coverage differed by locus: A, B, C, DRB1 and DQB1 were typed in roughly 620-630 donors, DQA1 in 500 to 550, DPA1 in 600 to 610, and DPB1 in approximately 450. The study used immunosequencing to profile the T cell repertoires of about 670 subjects and linked those repertoires to cytomegalovirus serostatus. Besides the first cohort of 666 subjects, a separate validation cohort made up of some 110 different subjects was used. Among the roughly 370 genotyped donors, around 79% belonged to the genetic ancestry cluster associated with self-reported Caucasian donors. A later genetic analysis used genome-wide SNP genotypes for about three fifths of the 666 donors, treating that subset as a discovery cohort. Because of strong linkage in the cohort, roughly five DR-DQ haplotypes were treated as single units for association and clustering. HLA typing included class I and class II loci at four-digit resolution. Donor age, sex, ethnicity and CMV serostatus were compiled together with the repertoire data. In a later analysis, previously published TCR beta repertoires from some 640 donors were re-analyzed and high-resolution HLA genotyping was added so that TCR occurrence patterns could be studied. On average, around 240,000 unique TCR beta nucleotide sequences were sequenced per donor among some 420 genotyped donors of the cohort, with roughly 18% of those sequences being non-productive. Broad study findings and their caveats: A further reported finding was that TCR beta sequences accurately predicted the HLA-A and HLA-B alleles for most subjects in the first cohort. This cohort had only TCR beta chains sequenced, and the lack of alpha or paired-chain data limited which features could be detected. Presence/absence analyses assumed roughly uniform sequencing depth across donors, an assumption that may not hold. Some IMGT-functional V segments, including TRBV6-2 and TRBV6-3, could not be told apart with the 87-base-pair reads, so those segments were excluded. Because counts were too low, roughly 17 rarely observed V segments, including chromosome 9 orphons, were left out of the earlier analysis of about 620 of the donors. According to a later analysis, TCR association rates differed among HLA loci, with DRB1 alleles showing the most associated TCRs and HLA-C alleles showing the fewest. In a later genetic analysis, fewer N-insertions in productive TCRs were reported among donors in an Asian-associated ancestry cluster than the 666-donor mean. A later genetic analysis associated a missense DCLRE1C variant with V-gene and J-gene trimming of TCR beta chains, and an independent cohort replicated the association. At a false discovery rate of 0.05, a later analysis linked under 20,000 TCR beta sequences to specific HLA alleles. Strong co-occurrence of HLA alleles, especially DR and DQ, made assigning TCR associations to individual alleles difficult. An earlier analysis of approximately 590 of the donors showed that most TCR beta V segments appeared in productive rearrangements either about 87% or about 30% of the time, which broadly matched IMGT annotations. For the cohort, immune exposure information was limited to CMV serostatus. According to a later analysis, parvovirus B19, influenza, CMV and Epstein-Barr virus appeared linked to several top co-occurrence clusters. It was suggested by the authors that the approach could potentially be generalized to other disease states and immunological phenotypes. Correlated functional status among segregating V segments might be attributable to linkage disequilibrium, but an unknown experimental factor could not be ruled out. Most TCR sequences were observed very rarely across donors, whereas some public TCRs were present in many individuals. Because HLA typing was missing for some donors at each locus, association tests included only the typed subset. A later analysis found that HLA-associated TCR beta chains were more clonally expanded and had lower generation probabilities than equally common non-associated chains. In the study, some 160 TCR beta chains were listed as associated with cytomegalovirus. In vitro tests confirmed that three of the cytomegalovirus-associated TCR beta chains recognize cytomegalovirus antigens. According to a later analysis, most CMV-associated TCR beta chains appeared to be HLA-restricted, and the HLA associations seemed to be driven largely by CMV exposure. In both the original and validation cohorts, the classifier was reported to diagnose cytomegalovirus status with high specificity and sensitivity. The sequencing pipeline was judged likely to have produced a cluster of highly shared sequence variants as a technical artifact.

V and J lose 5 bases and 0 bases, and a span of 17 bases separates them. CDR1 and CDR2 are drawn from the germline V gene (reference sequence): MNHEY, SMNVEV. Inclusive of the bounding cysteine and phenylalanine, the CDR3 is 16 residues long. Just CDR3 DNA is preserved here, 48 bases in frame from base 1. This clonotype was obtained from a man aged 35-49 years in good health and CMV-seronegative. The rearranged chain carries TRBV27 and TRBJ2-7, with the D segment identity uncertain. Sequenced: PBMCs. Here the CDR3 is given as CASSLSIEEISYEQYF. DNA sequence: TGTGCCAGCAGTCTGTCCATTGAGGAAATCTCCTACGAGCAGTACTTC.